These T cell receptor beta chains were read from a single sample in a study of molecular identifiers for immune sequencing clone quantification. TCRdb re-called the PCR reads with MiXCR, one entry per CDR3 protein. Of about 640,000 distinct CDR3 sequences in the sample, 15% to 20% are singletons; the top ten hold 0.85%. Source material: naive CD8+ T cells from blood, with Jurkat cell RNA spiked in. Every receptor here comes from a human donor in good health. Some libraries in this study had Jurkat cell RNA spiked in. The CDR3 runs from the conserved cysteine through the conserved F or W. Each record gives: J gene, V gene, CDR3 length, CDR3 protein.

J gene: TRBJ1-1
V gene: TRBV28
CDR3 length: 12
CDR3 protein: CASTGRRTEAFF

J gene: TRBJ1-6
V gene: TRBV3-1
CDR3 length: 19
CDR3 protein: CASSQDLLGGISYNSPLHF

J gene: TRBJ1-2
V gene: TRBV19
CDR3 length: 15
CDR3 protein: CASTLGLGKIYGYTF

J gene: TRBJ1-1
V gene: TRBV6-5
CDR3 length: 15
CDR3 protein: CARSYRGGSDTEAFF

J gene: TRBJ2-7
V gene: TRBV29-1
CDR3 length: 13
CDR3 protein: CSTGTGPTYEQYF

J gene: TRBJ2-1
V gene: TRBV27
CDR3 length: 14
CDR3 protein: CASTTGGGYNEQFF

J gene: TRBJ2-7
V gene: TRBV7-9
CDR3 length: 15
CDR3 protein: CASSYGASGSHEQCF

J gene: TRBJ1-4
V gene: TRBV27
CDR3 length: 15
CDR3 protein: CASRKDGATNEKLFF

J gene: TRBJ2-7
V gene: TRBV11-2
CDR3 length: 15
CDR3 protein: CASSLFQDPPGEQYF

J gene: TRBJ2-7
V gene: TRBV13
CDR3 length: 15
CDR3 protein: CASGLEGGGADEQYF

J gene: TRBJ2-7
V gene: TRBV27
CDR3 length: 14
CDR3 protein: CASSLMGNTYEQYF